A selection of T cell receptor beta chains follows, all from one sample in a study of control samples from healthy donors and cancer patients. Sequencing used immunoSEQ multiplex PCR; TCRdb keeps in-frame clones, though not all of them. The data show just over 80,000 clones, about nine tenths seen once. What was sequenced was blood. Receptors were obtained from a man in his fifties in good health. CDR3s include the opening cysteine and the closing phenylalanine or tryptophan. Fields, in order: J gene, clone size, V gene, D gene, CDR3 DNA, CDR3 protein. The D gene is left open where the match is weak. Clone size, where shown, is once, few, many, or a class for clones that have expanded.

>TRBJ1-2|.|TRBV7-8|TRBD1
TGTGCCAGCAGCTTAGGACAGGGCGGGTATGGCTACACCTTC
CASSLGQGGYGYTF
>TRBJ2-3|.|TRBV15|.
TGTGCCACCAGCACAGGGTCAGATACGCAGTATTTT
CATSTGSDTQYF
>TRBJ2-3|once|TRBV9|.
TGTGCCAGCAGCGTCACTCTTAGCACAGATACGCAGTATTTT
CASSVTLSTDTQYF
>TRBJ2-5|.|TRBV19|.
TGTGCCAGTAGTACCGGTCCGAACCAAGAGACCCAGTACTTC
CASSTGPNQETQYF
>TRBJ2-1|.|TRBV18|.
TGTGCCAGCTCCGCAACGCTTTACAATGAGCAGTTCTTC
CASSATLYNEQFF
>TRBJ2-1|.|TRBV9|.
TGTGCCAGCAGCGTCCTAGGGGGGCTGTACAATGAGCAGTTCTTC
CASSVLGGLYNEQFF
>TRBJ2-2|.|TRBV3-1/TRBV3-2|.
TGTGCCAGCAGCTCAAGGTTAAGGGGGAACACCGGGGAGCTGTTTTTT
CASSSRLRGNTGELFF
>TRBJ2-1|.|TRBV7-9|.
TGTGCCAGCAGCGCAGGGTCAGTAAAGTCCAATGAGCAGTTCTTC
CASSAGSVKSNEQFF
>TRBJ1-5|.|TRBV15|TRBD1
TGTGCCACCAGCCGAATTCTTCGACAGGGGGCTAGGAGCAATCAGCCCCAGCATTTT
CATSRILRQGARSNQPQHF
>TRBJ2-7|.|TRBV11-1|TRBD2
TGTGCCAGCAGCGTAGACCGGGGAGGGACCTACGAGCAGTACTTC
CASSVDRGGTYEQYF
>TRBJ2-1|.|TRBV27|TRBD2
TGTGCCAGCAGTGCGGGACTAGCGGCTTCGGTTGAGCAGTTCTTC
CASSAGLAASVEQFF
>TRBJ2-3|.|TRBV3-1/TRBV3-2|.
TGTGCCAGCAGCCAAGAAGAGGGTTGGGCAGATACGCAGTATTTT
CASSQEEGWADTQYF
>TRBJ1-5|once|TRBV6-5|.
TGTGCCAGCAGGATGGATTTTTCTAGCAATCAGCCCCAGCATTTT
CASRMDFSSNQPQHF
>TRBJ2-3|.|TRBV6-2/TRBV6-3|TRBD2
TGTGCCAGCAGTTACATCGTGTCAGGACTAGCGGGGTCTAGCACAGATACGCAGTATTTT
CASSYIVSGLAGSSTDTQYF
>TRBJ1-1|.|TRBV5-1|.
TGCGCCAGCAGCGAAGGTAAGAATTCTGAAGCTTTCTTT
CASSEGKNSEAFF
>TRBJ2-5|.|TRBV5-6|.
TGTGCCAGCAGCTTGGGGATGCGCACGGGGGCTGTACAAGAGACCCAGTACTTC
CASSLGMRTGAVQETQYF
>TRBJ1-6|.|TRBV3-1/TRBV3-2|TRBD1
TGTGCCAGCAGCCAAGCAGGGGGACCCCTCCACTTT
CASSQAGGPLHF
>TRBJ2-3|.|TRBV2|.
TGTGCCAGCAGTGAAACGGGTACCGCAGATACGCAGTATTTT
CASSETGTADTQYF
>TRBJ1-1|.|TRBV4-2|.
TGTGCCAGCAGCCTAGAAGGGAACACTGAAGCTTTCTTT
CASSLEGNTEAFF
>TRBJ1-2|.|TRBV5-6|.
TGTGCCAGCAGCACTACCCTAACAGGGTCCTATGGCTACACCTTC
CASSTTLTGSYGYTF
>TRBJ1-1|.|TRBV6-5|.
TGTGCCAGCAAGCGGTTTAACACTGAAGCTTTCTTT
CASKRFNTEAFF
>TRBJ1-2|.|TRBV28|.
TGTGCCAGCAGAATACCCCGGGAGGCCGGTGGCTACACCTTC
CASRIPREAGGYTF
>TRBJ1-1|.|TRBV7-3|TRBD1
TGTGCCAGCAGCTTAGGGACAGGGACTGAAGCTTTCTTT
CASSLGTGTEAFF
>TRBJ2-7|.|TRBV18|TRBD2
TGTGCCAGCTCACCAGGAGGACTAGCGGTCTACGAGCAGTACTTC
CASSPGGLAVYEQYF
>TRBJ2-1|.|TRBV5-6|TRBD1
TGTGCCAGCAGCCGGGACAGAAGCCCTGGGTATGAGCAGTTCTTC
CASSRDRSPGYEQFF
>TRBJ1-5|few|TRBV30|.
TGTGCCTGGTCTAAGTCGGGAAAAGGCAATCAGCCCCAGCATTTT
CAWSKSGKGNQPQHF
>TRBJ1-2|few|TRBV5-1|.
TGCGCCAGCAGCTTGGACAGGCATGGCTACACCTTC
CASSLDRHGYTF
>TRBJ2-6|.|TRBV19|.
TGTGCCAGTAGGGACTCCGAGAGCTCTGGGGCCAACGTCCTGACTTTC
CASRDSESSGANVLTF
>TRBJ1-3|.|TRBV11-3|.
TGTGCCAGCAGCTTAGGGGGACGGTCGGACACCATATATTTT
CASSLGGRSDTIYF
>TRBJ2-5|.|TRBV7-7|TRBD2
TGTGCCAGCAGCTTAAACGGGGGGCAAGAGACCCAGTACTTC
CASSLNGGQETQYF
>TRBJ2-7|.|TRBV30|.
TGTGCCTGGAGTAAAACCAGGGACGAGCAGTACTTC
CAWSKTRDEQYF
>TRBJ2-2|.|TRBV2|.
TGTGCCAGCAGGGACAGGGAGGGCGGGGAGCTGTTTTTT
CASRDREGGELFF
>TRBJ1-1|.|TRBV5-6|TRBD1
TGTGCCAGCAGCTCCCGGGACAGTGGTACTGAAGCTTTCTTT
CASSSRDSGTEAFF
>TRBJ1-5|.|TRBV6-1|.
TGTGCCAGCAGTGAACAGGGCGTGATGCTCCATCAGCCCCAGCATTTT
CASSEQGVMLHQPQHF
>TRBJ2-1|once|TRBV25-1|TRBD1
TGTGCCAGCAGTGAGGGACAGGGTAGCTCCTACAATGAGCAGTTCTTC
CASSEGQGSSYNEQFF
>TRBJ1-6|.|TRBV15|.
TGTGCCACCAGCACCGGACAGAGCTCCTATAATTCACCCCTCCACTTT
CATSTGQSSYNSPLHF
>TRBJ1-1|once|TRBV6-5|.
TGTGCCAGCAGAATGGAGAGTATGAACACTGAAGCTTTCTTT
CASRMESMNTEAFF
>TRBJ1-1|.|TRBV5-1|.
TGCGCCAGCAGCTTGGAGGGTGGGAGCACTGAAGCTTTCTTT
CASSLEGGSTEAFF
>TRBJ1-4|.|TRBV4-1|.
TGCGCCAGCAGCCAAGACGGGCATCCGACTAATGAAAAACTGTTTTTT
CASSQDGHPTNEKLFF
>TRBJ2-1|.|TRBV10-2|TRBD2
TGCGCCAGCAGGGGGACGACTAGCGGGGGGGCGGGGAATGAGCAGTTCTTC
CASRGTTSGGAGNEQFF
>TRBJ1-3|.|TRBV7-7|.
TGTGCTAGCAGCAGTAACAGTGGAAACACCATATATTTT
CASSSNSGNTIYF
>TRBJ2-5|.|TRBV14|.
TGTGCCAGCAGCCAAGACAACCGGAAAGAGACCCAGTACTTC
CASSQDNRKETQYF
>TRBJ1-4|.|TRBV5-8|.
TGTGCCAGCAGCCGCCGGGTAAATAATGAAAAACTGTTTTTT
CASSRRVNNEKLFF
>TRBJ1-1|.|TRBV7-8|TRBD1
TGTGCCAGCAGTTTGGGACAGGGGAGATCTGAAGCTTTCTTT
CASSLGQGRSEAFF
>TRBJ1-5|.|TRBV3-1/TRBV3-2|.
TGTGCCAGCAGCCCTCATGGGGGTGGCAATCAGCCCCAGCATTTT
CASSPHGGGNQPQHF
>TRBJ1-5|.|TRBV6-6|.
TGTGCCAGCAGTTATACAGTAAATCAGCCCCAGCATTTT
CASSYTVNQPQHF
>TRBJ1-1|.|TRBV30|.
TGTGCCTGGAGTTTCGGGGGCACTGAAGCTTTCTTT
CAWSFGGTEAFF
>TRBJ1-1|.|TRBV29-1|.
TGCAGCGTAACAGGGATTAAGAACACTGAAGCTTTCTTT
CSVTGIKNTEAFF
>TRBJ2-1|.|TRBV9|.
TGTGCCAGCAGCGTAAGTACGTTAAATGAGCAGTTCTTC
CASSVSTLNEQFF
>TRBJ1-1|.|TRBV2|.
TGTGCCAGCAGGAGGGAAAAGAACACTGAAGCTTTCTTT
CASRREKNTEAFF
>TRBJ2-1|once|TRBV27|.
TGTGCCAGCAGTTCATTCACTGAGCAGTTCTTC
CASSSFTEQFF
>TRBJ1-2|.|TRBV2|.
TGTGCCAGCAGTGGCAGTCTAAGGGGCTACACCTTC
CASSGSLRGYTF
>TRBJ2-5|.|TRBV5-1|.
TGCGCCAGCAGCTTTCAAATCGAAGAGACCCAGTACTTC
CASSFQIEETQYF
>TRBJ1-3|.|TRBV29-1|.
TGCAGCGTAACTCTCCGGAGAGCCTCTGGAAACACCATATATTTT
CSVTLRRASGNTIYF
>TRBJ1-2|.|TRBV4-1|TRBD1
TGCGCCAGCAGCCTAAGGGCGACAGGGGACTATGGCTACACCTTC
CASSLRATGDYGYTF
>TRBJ2-7|.|TRBV5-8|.
TGTGCCAGCAGCAGTAAGGGCCTCTCCTACGAGCAGTACTTC
CASSSKGLSYEQYF
>TRBJ1-6|.|TRBV7-2|.
TGTGCCAGCAGCGGAAGGAATTCACCCCTCCACTTT
CASSGRNSPLHF
>TRBJ2-1|.|TRBV7-6|.
TGTGCCAGCAGCTTATTCTCGGGGGACTCCTACAATGAGCAGTTCTTC
CASSLFSGDSYNEQFF
>TRBJ2-2|few|TRBV7-3|.
TGTGCCAGCAGCTTAAGTCCGACGGGGCCGAGGGGCGGGGAGCTGTTTTTT
CASSLSPTGPRGGELFF